The 28 T cell receptor beta chains given below trace back to one sample, sequenced in a study of regulatory T cells in long-lasting Graves disease. For TCR beta, libraries came from iRepertoire HTBI primers and Arm-PCR of CDR3 regions. TCRdb recomputed calls from the multiplex PCR reads with MiXCR, one row per CDR3 protein. The sample lists more than 450,000 distinct CDR3 sequences; 15% to 20% were seen once. The time point here: newly diagnosed GD, antithyroid drugs for less than 3 months. TCR sequences were obtained from RNA taken from PBMCs. The same specimen was also included in a second study, on T cells in Graves' hyperthyroidism and ophthalmopathy.

Sequencing was performed on peripheral blood mononuclear cells (PBMCs), taken at new diagnosis, from a patient treated with antithyroid drugs. These receptors were collected from a man between 40 and 49 years old with Graves disease.

This rearrangement joins TRBV27 to TRBJ2-1; perhaps TRBD1 as D (6 bases). This CDR3 has 16 residues. The V gene lost 2 bases and the J gene lost 7 bases, with 18 bases spanning the gap. CDR1 is MNHEY, CDR2 SMNVEV, per germline (reference sequence). CDR3 residues: CASSLEWRTVGNEQFF. In nucleotides, the CDR3 is TGTGCCAGCAGTTTAGAGTGGAGGACAGTGGGGAATGAGCAGTTCTTC.

There are a few counts of this clonotype. The V call is TRBV5-1, the J call TRBJ2-1; D may match TRBD1 or TRBD2 (6 bases each). Germline CDR1 SGHRS, CDR2 YFSETQ. V lost 0 bases to trimming and J lost 9 bases, with 16 bases between them. The CDR3 has 15 residues. The CDR3 spells CASSLVLGGSGEQFF. As DNA, the CDR3 is TGCGCCAGCAGCTTGGTCTTGGGGGGCTCGGGTGAGCAGTTCTTC.

On this clonotype: Given a much more abundant clone one base away, this may be a read error. J is TRBJ2-7 and V is TRBV10-3; unclear D gene. Looked up from germline, CDR1 is ENHRY and CDR2 is SYGVKD. The CDR3 has 15 amino acids. Trimming stripped 10 bases from V and 5 bases from J, with 24 bases between. DNA for the CDR3: TGTGCCACCGCAATCGGCAGCCGAACAAACCACGAGCAGTACTTC. It encodes CATAIGSRTNHEQYF.

V gene TRBV6-5 combines with J gene TRBJ2-2, with TRBD1 as a possible D gene (5 bases). Trimming took 0 bases from V and 3 from J, leaving 14 bases between them. The CDR3 spans 17 residues. Germline lookup yields CDR1 MNHEY and CDR2 SVGAGI. Here the CDR3 DNA reads TGTGCCAGCAGTTACTCGCTGACAGAAGGGCACACCGGGGAGCTGTTTTTT. This sequence encodes CASSYSLTEGHTGELFF.

This clonotype was recorded many times. The rearrangement links TRBV9 to TRBJ1-1, with TRBD1 identical over 8 bases. This CDR3 is 14 amino acids long. The V gene's germline CDR1 is SGDLS and CDR2 YYNGEE. V was clipped by 3 bases and J by 6 bases; unmatched bases: 7. The CDR3 loop reads CASSDRQGLAEAFF. CDR3 coding DNA: TGTGCCAGCAGCGATCGACAGGGGTTGGCTGAAGCTTTCTTT.

In this sample, this clonotype turned up a few times. The V and J genes are TRBV5-1 and TRBJ2-6; 8 positions match TRBD2. The length of the CDR3 is 19 residues. Trimming cost V 4 bases and J 1 base; bases outside gene matches: 13. Germline assignment: CDR1 SGHRS and CDR2 YFSETQ. As DNA, the CDR3 is TGCGCCAGCAGCCCGGGCGGCGGGGGGCGGCTATCTGGGGCCAACGTCCTGACTTTC. Amino acids: CASSPGGGGRLSGANVLTF.

Many counts were recorded for this clonotype. The V and J genes are TRBV29-1 and TRBJ1-2; perhaps TRBD1 as D (5 bases). CDR1 and CDR2 from the germline V gene are SQVTM and ANQGSEA. This CDR3 is 14 amino acids long. Trimming stripped 0 bases from V and 7 bases from J, with 15 bases between. CDR3: CSVEDWQGVSGYTF. The CDR3 DNA reads as TGCAGCGTTGAAGATTGGCAGGGAGTAAGTGGCTACACCTTC.

This clonotype was seen ten or more times. The rearrangement joins TRBV5-5 to TRBJ2-5; D gene unclear. The V end was cut by 2 bases, the J end by 7 bases, with 12 bases between. This CDR3 is 13 amino acids long. CDR1 is SGHKS, CDR2 YYEKEE, per germline (reference sequence). In nucleotides, the CDR3 is TGTGCCAGCAGCTTTACATTAATCTCGACCCAGTACTTC. Translating gives CASSFTLISTQYF.

This clonotype was recorded at least ten times. J is TRBJ2-3 and V is TRBV28; 9 bases align to TRBD2. V lost 4 bases, J lost 1 base, and 18 bases stayed unmatched. The germline V gene has CDR1 MDHEN and CDR2 SYDVKM. This CDR3 has 20 amino acids. For the CDR3, the DNA is TGTGCCAGCAGTTCCCTATACGCGGCGCGGGAGGGGGGAGGCACAGATACGCAGTATTTT. Protein product: CASSSLYAAREGGGTDTQYF. The entire variable domain, with the rest obtained from reference TRBV28 and TRBJ2-3, is as follows: DVKVTQSSRYLVKRTGEKVFLECVQDMDHENMFWYRQDPGLGLRLIYFSYDVKMKEKGDIPEGYSVSREKKERFSLILESASTNQTSMYLCASSSLYAAREGGGTDTQYFGPGTRLTVL.

This clonotype turned up a few times. The CDR3, as DNA: TGTGCCACCGGACTGGTTCAAGAGACCCAGTACTTC. Its translation: CATGLVQETQYF. V and J are TRBV28 and TRBJ2-5, with a possible D match to TRBD2 (5 bases). The CDR3 extends over 12 amino acids. The V end was cut by 10 bases, the J end by 2 bases, with 11 bases between. In germline, CDR1 is MDHEN, CDR2 SYDVKM.

This clonotype was detected only a few times. This sequence joins TRBV7-2 and TRBJ2-1; D uncertain. Trimming removed 6 bases from V and 3 bases from J, with 9 bases in between. The germline V gene encodes CDR1 SGHTA and CDR2 FQGNSA. The length of the CDR3 is 13 residues. CDR3 coding DNA: TGTGCCAGCAGAAAGTGGGACTACAATGAGCAGTTCTTC. Translation gives CASRKWDYNEQFF.

This clonotype showed up just a few times. The genes are TRBV24-1 and TRBJ2-6, with D hard to call. Trimming removed 1 base at V and 1 base at J, with 7 bases between. Germline CDR1 and CDR2: KGHDR and SFDVKD. The CDR3 consists of 16 residues. CDR3 in amino acids: CATSDFGLSGANVLTF. The CDR3 DNA sequence: TGTGCCACCAGTGATTTTGGCCTTTCTGGGGCCAACGTCCTGACTTTC.

This clonotype was recorded a few times. J is TRBJ1-1 and V is TRBV7-9; 8 bases are shared with TRBD1. The CDR3 sequence is 15 residues long. In germline, CDR1 is SEHNR, CDR2 FQNEAQ (reference sequence). The ends lost 1 base at V and 5 bases at J; junction bases unmatched: 6. CDR3 DNA sequence: TGTGCCAGCAGCTTAGTACAGGGGGGAGGAACTGAAGCTTTCTTT. Its translation is CASSLVQGGGTEAFF.

This chain joins TRBV9 and TRBJ2-3, with D possibly matching TRBD2 (6 bases). The CDR3 contains 15 residues. Trimming cost V 2 bases and J 0 bases, with 10 bases left between them. The germline CDR1 and CDR2 sequences are SGDLS and YYNGEE. The CDR3 nucleotides read TGTGCCAGCAGCGTGGGGGGAGGTAGCACAGATACGCAGTATTTT. This codes for CASSVGGGSTDTQYF.

The genes are TRBV12-3 or TRBV12-4 and TRBJ1-5; 7 positions match TRBD1. The CDR3 extends over 14 amino acids. V gave up 6 bases and J gave up 5 bases; unmatched junction bases: 7. The CDR3 here is CASRRNTGDQPQHF. Here the CDR3 DNA reads TGTGCCAGCAGGCGAAACACAGGGGATCAGCCCCAGCATTTT.

This clonotype was seen ten or more times. One junction end disagrees with the germline gene, perhaps due to a read error. The J gene is TRBJ2-1, the V gene TRBV5-1; D is ambiguous. This CDR3 is 15 amino acids long. Germline CDR1 and CDR2: SGHRS and YFSETQ. The CDR3 nucleotides read TGTGCCAGCAGCCCCCTAAGTGGGGTCGGCAATGAGCAGTTCTTC. Translation: CASSPLSGVGNEQFF.

In its sample, this clonotype was seen a few times. The rearrangement links TRBV5-1 to TRBJ2-5; the match to TRBD2 covers 9 bases. Losses at the gene ends were 0 bases for V and 2 bases for J; bases not matched to a gene: 5. The CDR3 is 16 residues long. The germline V gene has CDR1 SGHRS and CDR2 YFSETQ. CDR3 in amino acids: CASSLAGGGVQETQYF. CDR3 bases: TGCGCCAGCAGCTTGGCTGGCGGGGGGGTACAAGAGACCCAGTACTTC.

Concerning this clonotype: This may arise from a read error, as a much more abundant clone is one base away. The chain combines TRBV5-1 with TRBJ2-3, with D perhaps TRBD1 (5 bases). TRBJ1-5 explains the end of the DNA better; the J call may be wrong. The CDR3 is 20 amino acids. Germline CDR1 is SGHRS and CDR2 is YFSETQ. CDR3 coding DNA: TGCGCCAGCAGCTTGTGGCTCCGAACAACCGGGACTAGCGGCACAGATACGCAGCATTTT. Protein sequence: CASSLWLRTTGTSGTDTQHF.

Notes on this clonotype: A far larger clone lies a single base away; this is likely a read error. The V and J genes are TRBV7-6 and TRBJ2-5; 9 bases match TRBD2. Germline V gives CDR1 SGHVS, CDR2 FNYEAQ. The CDR3 has 15 residues. The V segment lost 5 bases and the J segment 11 bases; nucleotides outside the gene matches: 15. The CDR3 DNA sequence: TGTGCCAGCAGCGCGGCCGGGACTAGCTTGTTGGAGCAGTACTTC. This translates into CASSAAGTSLLEQYF. The full variable domain, with the rest looked up from reference TRBV7-6 and TRBJ2-5, is GAGVSQSPRYKVTKRGQDVALRCDPISGHVSLYWYRQALGQGPEFLTYFNYEAQQDKSGLPNDRFSAERPEGSISTLTIQRTEQRDSAMYRCASSAAGTSLLEQYFGPGTRLLVL.

Ten or more counts support this clonotype. The rearrangement joins TRBV7-9 to TRBJ2-5; D not resolved. V was shortened by 4 bases and J by 5 bases, with 17 bases between the two germline ends. CDR1 is SEHNR, CDR2 FQNEAQ, per germline (reference sequence). This CDR3 has 15 residues. The CDR3 here is CASSWVGTAGETQYF. CDR3 in DNA: TGTGCCAGCAGCTGGGTAGGAACAGCCGGGGAGACCCAGTACTTC. Full variable domain (outside the CDR3, taken from reference TRBV7-9 and TRBJ2-5): DTGVSQNPRHKITKRGQNVTFRCDPISEHNRLYWYRQTLGQGPEFLTYFQNEAQLEKSRLLSDRFSAERPKGSFSTLEIQRTEQGDSAMYLCASSWVGTAGETQYFGPGTRLLVL.

This clonotype was counted at least ten times. The chain couples TRBV5-1 to TRBJ2-7; TRBD2 agrees at 7 bases. Trimming cost V 4 bases and J 0 bases; bases outside gene matches: 4. The CDR3 is 14 residues long. CDR1 is SGHRS and CDR2 is YFSETQ in the germline V gene. CDR3: CASSLAENSYEQYF. CDR3 nucleotide sequence: TGCGCCAGCAGCCTAGCGGAAAACTCCTACGAGCAGTACTTC. The full variable domain, in which reference TRBV5-1 and TRBJ2-7 provide the parts outside the CDR3, is KAGVTQTPRYLIKTRGQQVTLSCSPISGHRSVSWYQQTPGQGLQFLFEYFSETQRNKGNFPGRFSGRQFSNSRSEMNVSTLELGDSALYLCASSLAENSYEQYFGPGTRLTVT.

The CDR3 loop reads CASAGLAGETQYF. Written as DNA, the CDR3 is TGTGCCAGCGCGGGACTAGCGGGAGAGACCCAGTACTTC. The V gene is TRBV7-9, the J gene TRBJ2-5; 12 positions match TRBD2. The CDR3 length is 13 residues. Trimming cost V 8 bases and J 4 bases; bases outside gene matches: 2. In germline, CDR1 is SEHNR, CDR2 FQNEAQ (reference sequence). The whole variable domain, remainder taken from reference TRBV7-9 and TRBJ2-5, is DTGVSQNPRHKITKRGQNVTFRCDPISEHNRLYWYRQTLGQGPEFLTYFQNEAQLEKSRLLSDRFSAERPKGSFSTLEIQRTEQGDSAMYLCASAGLAGETQYFGPGTRLLVL.

This clonotype was seen ten or more times. The chain recombines TRBV6-1 with TRBJ2-2; 9 nucleotides align to TRBD1. The CDR3 contains 14 residues. V trimming: 6 bases; J trimming: 5 bases; junction bases outside the gene matches: 4. Per germline, CDR1 MNHNS and CDR2 SASEGT. CDR3 sequence reads: CASRTGGGTGELFF. The CDR3 DNA is TGTGCCAGCAGGACAGGGGGAGGGACCGGGGAGCTGTTTTTT.

This clonotype appeared a few times. This sequence joins TRBV29-1 and TRBJ2-3; either TRBD1 or TRBD2 may supply D (6 bases each). The CDR3 runs 13 residues. Trimming removed 5 bases from V and 1 base from J, with 10 bases in between. Germline CDR1 reads SQVTM; CDR2 reads ANQGSEA. CDR3 protein: CSVKRGGTDTQYF. For the CDR3, the DNA is TGCAGCGTTAAAAGGGGGGGCACAGATACGCAGTATTTT.

This clonotype was counted many times. The CDR3 loop is CASSPGQGEYYEQYF. The CDR3 DNA is TGTGCCAGCAGTCCTGGACAGGGCGAATACTACGAGCAGTACTTC. The rearrangement joins TRBV12-3 or TRBV12-4 to TRBJ2-7, with TRBD1 matching over 8 bases. V lost 5 bases and J lost 3; bases outside the gene matches: 9. This CDR3 has 15 amino acids.

This clonotype was seen at least ten times. The genes are TRBV20-1 and TRBJ2-7; D may match TRBD1 or TRBD2 (6 bases each). Trimming cost V 5 bases and J 3 bases, with 11 bases left between them. Germline V lookup: CDR1 DFQATT, CDR2 SNEGSKA (reference sequence). This CDR3 spans 12 amino acids. CDR3 protein: CSASEGGYEQYF. The CDR3 DNA reads as TGCAGTGCTTCTGAGGGGGGCTACGAGCAGTACTTC.

This clonotype was observed a handful of times. The chain has TRBV4-1 and TRBJ1-2; TRBD1 matches at 7 bases. This CDR3 spans 14 amino acids. Trimming removed 4 bases from V and 4 bases from J; junction bases left unmatched: 6. Germline lookup yields CDR1 MGHRA and CDR2 YSYEKL. For the CDR3, the DNA is TGCGCCAGCAGCCCCCAGACAGGGTTCTATGGCTACACCTTC. This gives the protein CASSPQTGFYGYTF.

The table lists this clonotype with many counts. The chain has TRBV3-1 and TRBJ2-7; D is ambiguous. With 0 bases removed from V and 0 bases from J, the gap between germline ends came to 6 bases. The length of the CDR3 is 14 residues. The germline V gene has CDR1 LGHDT and CDR2 YNNKEL (reference sequence). The CDR3: CASSQDDLSYEQYF. The CDR3 DNA reads TGTGCCAGCAGCCAAGACGACCTCTCCTACGAGCAGTACTTC.